A single sample gave rise to the 9 T cell receptor beta chains below, sequenced in a study of blood T cell repertoires in COVID-19. The table came from immunoSEQ multiplex PCR; TCRdb's copy has only in-frame clones and leaves some out. Seen here are 200,000 or so clones, 80% to 90% observed once, and the top ten hold 9.5% to 15%. Specimen: peripheral blood. These receptors were collected from a woman older than 75 with COVID-19, enrolled during active disease.

The chain employs TRBV6-5 and TRBJ1-3; D might be TRBD1 (5 bases). CDR1 and CDR2 from the germline V gene are MNHEY and SVGAGI. The CDR3 has 15 amino acids. V shed 0 bases and J shed 4 bases, with 10 bases lying between them. CDR3 residues: CASSYSAGVGNTIYF. DNA of the CDR3: TGTGCCAGCAGTTACTCGGCGGGGGTCGGAAACACCATATATTTT.

This rearrangement joins TRBV25-1 to TRBJ2-3, with 8 bases matching TRBD2. The germline gives CDR1 MGHDK, CDR2 SYGVNS. The CDR3 loop spans 15 amino acids. V lost 4 bases to trimming and J lost 3 bases; unmatched junction nucleotides: 6. The CDR3 here is CASSGAGGWTDTQYF. For the CDR3, the DNA is TGTGCCAGCAGTGGGGCGGGAGGATGGACAGATACGCAGTATTTT.

The chain recombines TRBV28 with TRBJ1-2; D unclear. Trimming removed 5 bases from V and 4 bases from J, with 20 bases in between. The CDR3 extends over 16 amino acids. Per the germline V gene, CDR1 is MDHEN and CDR2 is SYDVKM. CDR3 amino acids: CASSLITDPGSYGYTF. The CDR3 region has the DNA TGTGCCAGCAGTCTTATTACCGATCCGGGGAGCTATGGCTACACCTTC.

This clone was seen a few times. The V gene is TRBV18, the J gene TRBJ1-1; D gene uncertain. The CDR3 contains 12 residues. Germline assignment: CDR1 KGHSH and CDR2 LQKENI. V was pared by 4 bases and J by 1 base, with 4 bases between. The CDR3 protein is CASSRQNTEAFF. The CDR3 DNA sequence: TGTGCCAGCTCACGACAGAACACTGAAGCTTTCTTT.

This chain links TRBV19 with TRBJ2-2, with 7 bases identical to TRBD1. The germline V gene encodes CDR1 LNHDA and CDR2 SQIVND (reference sequence). V lost 1 base, J lost 3 bases, and 2 bases stayed unmatched. The CDR3 has 15 residues. The CDR3 DNA reads TGTGCCAGTAGTATAGGGGGACAGTACACCGGGGAGCTGTTTTTT. Protein: CASSIGGQYTGELFF.

This sequence joins TRBV12-5 and TRBJ1-5; 7 bases are a match to TRBD1. This CDR3 has 21 residues. V was pared by 1 base and J by 1 base, with 19 bases of the junction left unmatched. CDR1 is LGHNT and CDR2 is FRNRAP in the germline V gene. CDR3 nucleotides: TGTGCTAGTGGTTTGGGCCCCCACGGGACAGACCACCGCTTCAGCAATCAGCCCCAGCATTTT. Translation: CASGLGPHGTDHRFSNQPQHF. Full variable domain (rest looked up from reference TRBV12-5 and TRBJ1-5): DARVTQTPRHKVTEMGQEVTMRCQPILGHNTVFWYRQTMMQGLELLAYFRNRAPLDDSGMPKDRFSAEMPDATLATLKIQPSEPRDSAVYFCASGLGPHGTDHRFSNQPQHFGDGTRLSIL.

The rearrangement links TRBV5-1 to TRBJ1-1; no reliable D call. V was shortened by 4 bases and J by 0 bases, with 13 bases between the two germline ends. The CDR3 spans 15 residues. Germline-derived CDR1 and CDR2 are SGHRS and YFSETQ. The CDR3 sequence is CASSPGVSLNTEAFF. The DNA for the CDR3 is TGCGCCAGCAGCCCGGGAGTTTCTTTGAACACTGAAGCTTTCTTT.

This clone has just a few counts. Here the CDR3 DNA reads TGTGCCAGCAGCCAAGAACTGCGCCTCCGCGAGCAGTACTTC. Its translation is CASSQELRLREQYF. V is TRBV4-2 and J is TRBJ2-7; the D is unclear. Germline V gene sequence: CDR1 LGHNA, CDR2 YNFKEQ. The V end lost 0 bases, the J end lost 6 bases, and 12 bases lay between the germline ends. CDR3 size: 14 residues.

The CDR3 nucleotides are TGTGCCAGCAGCCCGAGGACAGGCACAGATACGCAGTATTTT. This gives the protein CASSPRTGTDTQYF. The V call is TRBV2, the J call TRBJ2-3; a weak D match, TRBD1 (6 bases). Trimming removed 6 bases at V and 1 base at J, with 11 bases between. The V gene's germline CDR1 is SNHLY and CDR2 FYNNEI. This CDR3 spans 14 amino acids.